The next 18 T cell receptor beta chains were all read from a single sample in a study of cytomegalovirus exposure and HLA in healthy donors. The repertoire was sequenced with immunoSEQ multiplex PCR; TCRdb's copy has only in-frame clones and lacks some. In the table there are a few hundred thousand clones, about 86% of which are singletons. Sequencing was carried out using PBMCs. The origin of the receptors is a woman between 18 and 29 years old in good health and CMV-seronegative.

The rearrangement links TRBV25-1 to TRBJ2-7; a weak D match, TRBD1 (6 bases). Germline V lookup: CDR1 MGHDK, CDR2 SYGVNS. This CDR3 spans 14 amino acids. Trimming removed 2 bases at V and 1 base at J, with 9 bases between. The CDR3 DNA reads TGTGCCAGCAGTGAAGGACAGCTATCCTACGAGCAGTACTTC. Its translation: CASSEGQLSYEQYF.

J is TRBJ1-4 and V is TRBV5-1, with a tentative D call TRBD1 (6 bases). V shed 3 bases and J shed 7 bases, with 13 bases lying between them. In germline, CDR1 is SGHRS, CDR2 YFSETQ. The CDR3 has 14 amino acids. The DNA of the CDR3 is TGCGCCAGCAGCTCACGGGGGGCGCGTGAAAAACTGTTTTTT. Translated, it gives CASSSRGAREKLFF.

This clone was seen a single time. J is TRBJ2-2 and V is TRBV5-1; 7 nucleotides line up with TRBD2. CDR3 length: 14 residues. Germline values: CDR1 SGHRS, CDR2 YFSETQ. V shed 7 bases, J shed 3 bases, and the junction held 6 bases outside the gene matches. CDR3 DNA: TGCGCCAGCTTGAGGGACTATGACACCGGGGAGCTGTTTTTT. It is translated as CASLRDYDTGELFF. Using reference TRBV5-1 and TRBJ2-2 for the parts outside the CDR3, the full variable domain is KAGVTQTPRYLIKTRGQQVTLSCSPISGHRSVSWYQQTPGQGLQFLFEYFSETQRNKGNFPGRFSGRQFSNSRSEMNVSTLELGDSALYLCASLRDYDTGELFFGEGSRLTVL.

The V gene is TRBV30, the J gene TRBJ1-1, with TRBD1 identical over 10 bases. With V trimmed by 0 bases and J by 4 bases, 5 bases remained unmatched. The length of the CDR3 is 15 residues. Germline CDR1 is GTSNPN and CDR2 is SVGIG (reference sequence). CDR3: CAWSVGRTGGTEAFF. The CDR3 DNA is TGTGCCTGGAGTGTAGGTCGGACAGGGGGCACTGAAGCTTTCTTT.

This clone was seen a handful of times. This chain connects TRBV30 to TRBJ1-1; D remains ambiguous. There are 15 residues in the CDR3. V lost 0 bases and J lost 1, with 12 bases in between. The germline CDR1 and CDR2 sequences are GTSNPN and SVGIG (reference sequence). The CDR3 nucleotides read TGTGCCTGGAGTGTACCCGTGGAGGGGAACACTGAAGCTTTCTTT. Protein sequence: CAWSVPVEGNTEAFF.

This chain links TRBV9 with TRBJ2-7; TRBD1 aligns across 10 bases. Per germline, CDR1 SGDLS and CDR2 YYNGEE. The trim removed 3 bases at V and 3 bases at J, leaving 15 bases unmatched. CDR3 length: 18 amino acids. This CDR3 reads CASSERDRGALEVYEQYF. The CDR3 DNA follows: TGTGCCAGCAGCGAGCGGGACAGGGGCGCGTTAGAGGTCTACGAGCAGTACTTC.

The rearrangement uses TRBV7-2 and TRBJ2-3; weak D call: TRBD2 (6 bases). Between the trimmed V and J ends, which lost 5 bases and 0 bases, there was a span of 9 bases. In germline, CDR1 is SGHTA, CDR2 FQGNSA. The CDR3 loop spans 14 amino acids. The CDR3 is CASSPGTSTDTQYF. The CDR3 DNA is TGTGCCAGCAGCCCCGGGACTAGCACAGATACGCAGTATTTT.

The chain links TRBV6-5 to TRBJ1-2; 10 bases are shared with TRBD1. CDR1 is MNHEY, CDR2 SVGAGI, per germline. The trim removed 10 bases at V and 7 bases at J, leaving 6 bases unmatched. This CDR3 is built from 12 residues. The CDR3 DNA reads as TGTGCCATCCGGACAGGGGGTGTTGGCTACACCTTC. Protein sequence: CAIRTGGVGYTF.

In its sample, this clone was seen once. DNA of the CDR3: TGTGCCTGGAGTGTGGAGAAAGGGCTAGCGGGGCAGTGGCAGTATTTT. Translating it yields CAWSVEKGLAGQWQYF. The V call is TRBV30, the J call TRBJ2-3; 9 nucleotides line up with TRBD2. Germline V gene data show CDR1 as GTSNPN and CDR2 as SVGIG (reference sequence). The CDR3 runs to 16 residues. V lost 0 bases, J lost 11 bases, and 15 bases stayed unmatched.

The V call is TRBV28, the J call TRBJ1-5; TRBD1 is a possible D gene (6 bases). This CDR3 comprises 15 residues. The germline V gene has CDR1 MDHEN and CDR2 SYDVKM. Trimming cost V 1 base and J 2 bases, with 9 bases left between them. CDR3 in DNA: TGTGCCAGCAGTTTATACAGGGTAGGCAATCAGCCCCAGCATTTT. Protein product: CASSLYRVGNQPQHF.

The chain carries TRBV19 and TRBJ2-7; TRBD1 matches 9 bases. This CDR3 contains 15 residues. Germline CDR1 is LNHDA and CDR2 is SQIVND (reference sequence). The V gene end was trimmed by 5 bases and the J gene end by 4 bases; junction bases not matched to a gene: 9. CDR3 region: CASSPGQGAPYEQYF. DNA for the CDR3: TGTGCCAGTAGTCCGGGACAGGGAGCCCCTTACGAGCAGTACTTC.

This chain uses TRBV7-9 with TRBJ2-3; D might be TRBD2 (5 bases). Germline-derived CDR1 and CDR2 are SEHNR and FQNEAQ (reference sequence). V gave up 1 base and J gave up 3 bases, with 14 bases separating them. This CDR3 spans 16 amino acids. CDR3 sequence (DNA): TGTGCCAGCAGCTTAGTGGGTCTAGCTGAGACAGATACGCAGTATTTT. This encodes CASSLVGLAETDTQYF.

The chain combines TRBV2 with TRBJ2-2; 7 bases are shared with TRBD2. This CDR3 contains 14 residues. CDR1 and CDR2 from the germline V gene are SNHLY and FYNNEI. J was trimmed by 4 bases and V by 6 bases; bases with no gene match: 5. The CDR3 loop is CASRLTSATGELFF. In DNA, the CDR3 is TGTGCCAGCAGGCTAACTAGCGCCACCGGGGAGCTGTTTTTT.

The CDR3 here is CAIREIDRNTGELFF. CDR3 in DNA: TGTGCCATCAGGGAAATCGACAGGAACACCGGGGAGCTGTTTTTT. The chain uses TRBV10-3 and TRBJ2-2, with a possible D match to TRBD1 (5 bases). From germline, CDR1 is ENHRY and CDR2 SYGVKD. Trimming pared 6 bases from V and 1 base from J, leaving 12 bases between. The CDR3 is 15 residues long.

The rearrangement joins TRBV6-5 to TRBJ2-5; 8 positions agree with TRBD2. The length of the CDR3 is 15 residues. Germline assignment: CDR1 MNHEY and CDR2 SVGAGI. J gave up 4 bases and V 2 bases, and 6 bases lay outside the gene matches. CDR3 DNA sequence: TGTGCCAGCAGTTACCGGGAGGGGCCAGGAGAGACCCAGTACTTC. It codes for CASSYREGPGETQYF.

The rearrangement joins TRBV11-2 to TRBJ1-2; no clear D. The V and J ends lost 1 base and 8 bases respectively, with 14 bases between them. The CDR3 spans 14 residues. Germline V gene lookup returns CDR1 SGHAT and CDR2 FQNNGV. CDR3 coding DNA: TGTGCCAGCAGCTTAGCACCTCGGACTAGAGGCTACACCTTC. Protein: CASSLAPRTRGYTF.

This chain joins TRBV6-5 and TRBJ1-2, with TRBD1 identical over 8 bases. CDR3 length: 13 residues. The ends lost 10 bases at V and 6 bases at J; junction bases unmatched: 10. Per the germline V gene, CDR1 is MNHEY and CDR2 is SVGAGI. The CDR3 DNA follows: TGTGCCACCACGGACAGGGAGAAGGATGGCTACACCTTC. This sequence encodes CATTDREKDGYTF.

This sequence joins TRBV5-4 and TRBJ2-6; TRBD2 agrees at 9 bases. Germline lookup yields CDR1 SGHNT and CDR2 YYREEE (reference sequence). The V gene end was trimmed by 3 bases and the J gene end by 2 bases; junction bases not matched to a gene: 6. The CDR3 length is 17 residues. The CDR3 sequence: CASSSGGTSPGANVLTF. The DNA of the CDR3 is TGTGCCAGCAGCTCGGGGGGGACTAGCCCTGGGGCCAACGTCCTGACTTTC.